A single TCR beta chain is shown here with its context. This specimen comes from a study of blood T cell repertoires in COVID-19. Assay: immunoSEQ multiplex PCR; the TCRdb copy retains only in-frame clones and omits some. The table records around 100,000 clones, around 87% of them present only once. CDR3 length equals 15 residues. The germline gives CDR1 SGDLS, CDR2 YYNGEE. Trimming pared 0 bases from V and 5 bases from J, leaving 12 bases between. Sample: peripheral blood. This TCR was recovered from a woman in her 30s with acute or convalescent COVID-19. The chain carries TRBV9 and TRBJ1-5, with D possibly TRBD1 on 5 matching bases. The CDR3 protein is CASSVGGESYQPQHF. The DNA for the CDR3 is TGTGCCAGCAGCGTAGGGGGGGAATCCTATCAGCCCCAGCATTTT. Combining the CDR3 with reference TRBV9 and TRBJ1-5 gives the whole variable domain DSGVTQTPKHLITATGQRVTLRCSPRSGDLSVYWYQQSLDQGLQFLIQYYNGEERAKGNILERFSAQQFPDLHSELNLSSLELGDSALYFCASSVGGESYQPQHFGDGTRLSIL.